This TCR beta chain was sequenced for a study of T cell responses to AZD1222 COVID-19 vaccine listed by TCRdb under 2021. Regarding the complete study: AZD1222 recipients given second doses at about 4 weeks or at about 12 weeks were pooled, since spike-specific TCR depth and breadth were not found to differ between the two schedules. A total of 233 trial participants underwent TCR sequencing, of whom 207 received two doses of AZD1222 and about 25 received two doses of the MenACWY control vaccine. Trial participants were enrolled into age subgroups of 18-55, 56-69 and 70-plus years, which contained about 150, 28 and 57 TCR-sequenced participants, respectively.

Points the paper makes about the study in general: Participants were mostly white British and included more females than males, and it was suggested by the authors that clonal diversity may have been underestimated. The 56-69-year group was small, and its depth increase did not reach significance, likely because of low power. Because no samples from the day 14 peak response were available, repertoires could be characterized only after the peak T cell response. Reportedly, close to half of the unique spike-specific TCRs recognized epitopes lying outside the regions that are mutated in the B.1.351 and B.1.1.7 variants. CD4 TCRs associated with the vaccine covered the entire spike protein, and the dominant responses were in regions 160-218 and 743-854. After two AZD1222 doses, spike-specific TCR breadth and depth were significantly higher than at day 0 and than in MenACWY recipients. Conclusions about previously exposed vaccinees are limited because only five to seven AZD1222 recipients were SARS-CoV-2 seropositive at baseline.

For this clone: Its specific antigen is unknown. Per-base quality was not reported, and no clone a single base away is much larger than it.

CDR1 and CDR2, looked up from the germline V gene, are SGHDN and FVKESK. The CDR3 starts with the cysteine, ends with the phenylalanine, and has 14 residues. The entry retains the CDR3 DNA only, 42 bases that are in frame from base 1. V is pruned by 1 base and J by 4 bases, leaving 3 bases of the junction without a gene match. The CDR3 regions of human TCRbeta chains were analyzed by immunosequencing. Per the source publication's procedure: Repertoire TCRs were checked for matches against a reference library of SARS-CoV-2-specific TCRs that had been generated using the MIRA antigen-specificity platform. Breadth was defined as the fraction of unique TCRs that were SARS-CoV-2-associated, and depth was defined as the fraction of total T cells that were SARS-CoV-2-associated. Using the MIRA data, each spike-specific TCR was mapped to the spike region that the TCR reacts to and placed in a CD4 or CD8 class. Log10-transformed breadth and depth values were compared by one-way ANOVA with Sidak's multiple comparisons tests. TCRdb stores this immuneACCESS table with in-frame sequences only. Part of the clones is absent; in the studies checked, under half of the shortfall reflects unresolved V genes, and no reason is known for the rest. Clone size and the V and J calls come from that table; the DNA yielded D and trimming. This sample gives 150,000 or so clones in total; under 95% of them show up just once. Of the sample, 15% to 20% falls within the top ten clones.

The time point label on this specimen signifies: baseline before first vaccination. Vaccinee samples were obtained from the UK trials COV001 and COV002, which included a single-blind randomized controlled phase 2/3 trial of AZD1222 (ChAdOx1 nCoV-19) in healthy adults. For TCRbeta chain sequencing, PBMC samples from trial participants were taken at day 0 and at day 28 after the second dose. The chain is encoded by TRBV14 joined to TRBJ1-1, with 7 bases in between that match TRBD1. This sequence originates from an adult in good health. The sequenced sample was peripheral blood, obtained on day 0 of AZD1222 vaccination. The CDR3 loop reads CASSQVGGGTEAFF. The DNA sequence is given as TGTGCCAGCAGCCAAGTAGGGGGCGGCACTGAAGCTTTCTTT.